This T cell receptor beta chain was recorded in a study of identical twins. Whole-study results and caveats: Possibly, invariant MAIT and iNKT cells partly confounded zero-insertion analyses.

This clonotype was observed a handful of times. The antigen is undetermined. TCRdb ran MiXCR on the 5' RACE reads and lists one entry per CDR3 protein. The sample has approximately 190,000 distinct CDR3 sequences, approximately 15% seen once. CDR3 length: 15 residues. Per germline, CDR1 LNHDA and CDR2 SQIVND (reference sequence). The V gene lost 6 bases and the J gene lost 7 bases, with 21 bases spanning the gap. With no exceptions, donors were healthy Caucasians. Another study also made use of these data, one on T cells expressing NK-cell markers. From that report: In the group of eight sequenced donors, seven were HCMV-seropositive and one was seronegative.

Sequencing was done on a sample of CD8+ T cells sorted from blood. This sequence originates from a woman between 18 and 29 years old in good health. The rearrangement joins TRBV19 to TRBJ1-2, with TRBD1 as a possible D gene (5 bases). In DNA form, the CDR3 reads TGTGCCAGTAGCCACCCCGCGGAGGGGAGATCTGGCTACACCTTC. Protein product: CASSHPAEGRSGYTF.